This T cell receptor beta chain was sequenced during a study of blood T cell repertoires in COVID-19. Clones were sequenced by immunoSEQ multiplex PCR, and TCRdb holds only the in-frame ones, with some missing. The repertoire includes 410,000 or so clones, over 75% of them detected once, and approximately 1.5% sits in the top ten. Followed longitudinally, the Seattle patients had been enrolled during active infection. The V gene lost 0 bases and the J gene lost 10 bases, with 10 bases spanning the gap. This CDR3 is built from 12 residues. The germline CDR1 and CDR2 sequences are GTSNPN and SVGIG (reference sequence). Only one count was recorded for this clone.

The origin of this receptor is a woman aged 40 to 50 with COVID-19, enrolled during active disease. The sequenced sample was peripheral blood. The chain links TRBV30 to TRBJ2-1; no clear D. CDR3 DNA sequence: TGTGCCTGGAGTGTACGGTCAGGCGAGCAGTTCTTC. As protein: CAWSVRSGEQFF.